The 3 T cell receptor beta chains given below trace back to one sample, sequenced in a study of blood T cell repertoires in COVID-19. TCRdb's table, derived via immunoSEQ multiplex PCR, lists solely in-frame clones and lacks some. The table lists about 140,000 clones, around 80% of them singletons. Input material: peripheral blood. These receptor sequences come from an older man with acute or convalescent COVID-19.

The rearrangement uses TRBV2 and TRBJ2-1, with 8 positions matching TRBD2. The V gene end was trimmed by 1 base and the J gene end by 4 bases; junction bases not matched to a gene: 3. The CDR3 runs 15 residues. The germline gives CDR1 SNHLY, CDR2 FYNNEI. CDR3 loop: CASSEGLARYNEQFF. The CDR3 nucleotides read TGTGCCAGCAGTGAAGGACTAGCGAGGTACAATGAGCAGTTCTTC.

The V call is TRBV27, the J call TRBJ1-5; no firm D call. This CDR3 is 16 amino acids long. CDR1 MNHEY and CDR2 SMNVEV come from the germline V gene (reference sequence). V lost 4 bases to trimming and J lost 0 bases, with 13 bases between them. This CDR3 reads CASSSLKRDSNQPQHF. DNA of the CDR3: TGTGCCAGCAGTTCCTTGAAGAGGGATAGCAATCAGCCCCAGCATTTT.

The J gene is TRBJ1-5, the V gene TRBV6-1; D gene unclear. The V gene's germline CDR1 is MNHNS and CDR2 SASEGT. V lost 2 bases, J lost 2 bases, and 10 bases lay in between. The CDR3 is 15 residues long. CDR3 protein: CASSENLGGNQPQHF. The DNA for the CDR3 is TGTGCCAGCAGTGAAAATCTTGGAGGCAATCAGCCCCAGCATTTT.